A single sample is the source of the 21 T cell receptor beta chains below, sequenced in a study of blood T cells in healthy people across ages. A second roughly 6 to 12 cycle PCR used barcoded and J-beta primers. TCRdb reanalysed the 5' RACE reads using MiXCR and keeps one entry per CDR3 protein. The sample lists around 900,000 distinct CDR3 sequences; about 53% were seen once. The sequenced sample was blood. These receptors originate from an older woman in good health.

The J gene is TRBJ2-3, the V gene TRBV2; D tentatively reads TRBD1 or TRBD2 (6 bases each). V was cut by 9 bases and J by 7 bases, with 8 bases left in between. From germline, CDR1 is SNHLY and CDR2 FYNNEI. The CDR3 contains 10 residues. The chain's CDR3 is CARGGYTQYF. CDR3 DNA: TGTGCCAGAGGGGGGTATACGCAGTATTTT.

This chain joins TRBV20-1 and TRBJ2-7; D unclear. CDR1 is DFQATT and CDR2 is SNEGSKA in the germline V gene (reference sequence). The CDR3 is 12 residues long. The ends were cut back, 4 bases at V and 1 base at J, with 8 bases in the middle. CDR3 sequence reads: CSATIRSYEQYF. The CDR3, as DNA: TGCAGTGCTACCATTCGTTCCTACGAGCAGTACTTC.

This clonotype was counted ten times or more. The J gene is TRBJ2-5, the V gene TRBV4-1; no clear D gene. With 1 base removed from V and 1 base from J, the gap between germline ends came to 10 bases. The germline V gene has CDR1 MGHRA and CDR2 YSYEKL. This CDR3 region has 15 residues. The CDR3, as DNA: TGCGCCAGCAGCCAAGCCCCCGTTGTCCAAGAGACCCAGTACTTC. Translation: CASSQAPVVQETQYF.

The chain employs TRBV12-3 or TRBV12-4 and TRBJ2-7; possibly TRBD1 or TRBD2 for D (5 bases each). The CDR3 consists of 15 residues. Between the trimmed V and J ends, which lost 7 bases and 0 bases, there was a span of 16 bases. The CDR3 is CASKRGSRDSYEQYF. The CDR3 nucleotides are TGTGCCAGCAAAAGGGGTTCCCGGGACTCCTACGAGCAGTACTTC.

This clonotype has at least ten counts. J is TRBJ2-3 and V is TRBV5-5, with D perhaps TRBD2 (5 bases). V gave up 1 base and J gave up 3 bases, with 12 bases separating them. CDR1 is SGHKS and CDR2 is YYEKEE in the germline V gene (reference sequence). There are 15 residues in the CDR3. The CDR3, as DNA: TGTGCCAGCAGCTTGCAGGAGGTGGAAACAGATACGCAGTATTTT. The encoded protein is CASSLQEVETDTQYF.

The J gene is TRBJ2-4, the V gene TRBV27, with a possible D match to TRBD1 (5 bases). The closer fit of TRBJ2-5 to the DNA end suggests the J call may be wrong. Germline assignment: CDR1 MNHEY and CDR2 SMNVEV (reference sequence). This CDR3 has 15 residues. CDR3: CASSFQGYIQETQYF. CDR3 in DNA: TGTGCCAGCAGTTTTCAGGGTTACATTCAAGAGACCCAGTACTTC.

The CDR3 bases are TGCAGTGCCCCACCCCAACTCGAGCAGTACTTC. Translation gives CSAPPQLEQYF. This chain uses TRBV20-1 with TRBJ2-7; no definite D call. The CDR3 consists of 11 residues. The V gene lost 6 bases and the J gene lost 6 bases, with 12 bases spanning the gap. CDR1 and CDR2 (germline): DFQATT, SNEGSKA (reference sequence).

The rearrangement uses TRBV27 and TRBJ1-5; no clear D gene. The CDR3 loop spans 12 amino acids. Germline CDR1 and CDR2: MNHEY and SMNVEV (reference sequence). Trimming stripped 8 bases from V and 2 bases from J, with 7 bases between. The CDR3: CASGDGNQPQHF. The DNA of the CDR3 is TGTGCCAGCGGGGATGGCAATCAGCCCCAGCATTTT.

The chain combines TRBV20-1 with TRBJ2-3; 10 nucleotides line up with TRBD2. Trimming removed 5 bases from V and 4 bases from J; junction bases left unmatched: 12. Germline V gene lookup returns CDR1 DFQATT and CDR2 SNEGSKA (reference sequence). The CDR3 totals 16 residues. The CDR3 protein is CSAPPDSGRAADTQYF. The CDR3 region has the DNA TGCAGTGCTCCCCCCGACAGCGGGAGGGCCGCAGATACGCAGTATTTT.

This chain connects TRBV28 to TRBJ2-4; 10 bases map to TRBD2. The J call may be mistaken, given a closer DNA end match to TRBJ2-7. CDR1 is MDHEN, CDR2 SYDVKM, per germline. CDR3 length: 15 residues. In DNA form, the CDR3 reads TGTGCCAGCAGTACCCTTCTAGCGGGAGTTGGCGAGCAGTACTTC. The encoded protein is CASSTLLAGVGEQYF.

The gene calls are TRBV5-1 and TRBJ2-1; tentatively, D is TRBD1 (7 bases). This CDR3 has 14 residues. CDR1 is SGHRS, CDR2 YFSETQ, per germline. V gave up 3 bases and J gave up 6 bases, with 13 bases separating them. The CDR3 DNA sequence: TGCGCCAGCAGCTCGGCGGGACAGATCAATGAGCAGTTCTTC. Protein: CASSSAGQINEQFF.

This clonotype is a singleton in its sample. Here the CDR3 DNA reads TGTGCCACCCGAACTACAGATAAAGATACGCAGTATTTT. Translation: CATRTTDKDTQYF. The V call is TRBV10-3, the J call TRBJ2-3; no definite D call. Germline V lookup: CDR1 ENHRY, CDR2 SYGVKD. The germline V and J ends were trimmed by 10 bases and 5 bases, with 16 bases remaining between them. This CDR3 contains 13 residues.

Only a few counts were recorded for this clonotype. The chain joins TRBV6-1 to TRBJ2-5; D is possibly TRBD1 or TRBD2 (5 bases each). Germline lookup yields CDR1 MNHNS and CDR2 SASEGT. The V gene lost 8 bases and the J gene lost 1 base, with 17 bases spanning the gap. The CDR3 has 15 amino acids. CDR3 bases: TGTGCCAGCCAGGATGGGCCCGGGGCCCAAGAGACCCAGTACTTC. The encoded protein is CASQDGPGAQETQYF.

The rearrangement joins TRBV30 to TRBJ1-2, with D unclear. The CDR3 sequence is 11 residues long. Trimming cost V 6 bases and J 1 base, with 6 bases left between them. The germline V gene has CDR1 GTSNPN and CDR2 SVGIG (reference sequence). CDR3 sequence reads: CACGVNYGYTF. The CDR3 DNA sequence: TGTGCCTGTGGAGTTAACTATGGCTACACCTTC.

This clonotype has only a few counts. The chain joins TRBV4-3 to TRBJ2-5, with D perhaps being TRBD1 or TRBD2 (5 bases each). Germline V gene data show CDR1 as LGHNA and CDR2 as YSLEER. The CDR3 contains 16 residues. V gave up 1 base and J gave up 4 bases, with 16 bases separating them. The CDR3 protein is CASSQGSLGVLETQYF. DNA of the CDR3: TGCGCCAGCAGCCAAGGCTCCCTGGGGGTTTTAGAGACCCAGTACTTC.

The chain couples TRBV4-1 to TRBJ2-1, with a weak D call TRBD2 (6 bases). The CDR3 runs 13 residues. Germline values: CDR1 MGHRA, CDR2 YSYEKL. V lost 10 bases, J lost 4 bases, and 14 bases lay in between. CDR3 protein: CATRDFPYNEQFF. DNA of the CDR3: TGCGCCACCAGGGACTTCCCATACAATGAGCAGTTCTTC.

This clonotype was counted between two and nine times. This chain links TRBV5-1 with TRBJ2-5; 10 nucleotides line up with TRBD2. The DNA end favors TRBJ2-7, so the J call may be wrong. Germline V gene lookup returns CDR1 SGHRS and CDR2 YFSETQ. The CDR3 contains 15 residues. The DNA for the CDR3 is TGCGCCAGCAGCTCTACGCTAGCGGGAGAGAACGAGCAGTACTTC. This codes for CASSSTLAGENEQYF.

This clonotype was seen only once. J is TRBJ2-7 and V is TRBV18; 8 bases agree with TRBD1. This CDR3 contains 16 residues. V dropped 2 bases and J dropped 3; count of bases not matched to a gene: 9. The V gene's germline CDR1 is KGHSH and CDR2 LQKENI. The CDR3 protein is CASSPGPQGANYEQYF. The CDR3 DNA sequence: TGTGCCAGCTCACCAGGCCCCCAGGGGGCGAACTACGAGCAGTACTTC.

The chain employs TRBV7-2 and TRBJ2-5; 8 nucleotides line up with TRBD1. V gave up 3 bases and J gave up 5 bases; unmatched junction bases: 5. This CDR3 is 14 amino acids long. Per the germline V gene, CDR1 is SGHTA and CDR2 is FQGNSA. The CDR3 region is CASSFVGQGETQYF. The CDR3 coding sequence is TGTGCCAGCAGCTTTGTCGGACAGGGTGAGACCCAGTACTTC.

This chain connects TRBV24-1 to TRBJ2-5; D gene uncertain. Germline lookup yields CDR1 KGHDR and CDR2 SFDVKD. The CDR3 contains 15 residues. With 4 bases removed from V and 4 bases from J, the gap between germline ends came to 15 bases. CDR3 sequence: CATSDPVVGRETQYF. The CDR3 nucleotides are TGTGCCACCAGTGACCCAGTGGTGGGTCGAGAGACCCAGTACTTC.

The chain joins TRBV5-6 to TRBJ1-4, with 7 nucleotides matching TRBD1. CDR3 size: 14 residues. With 4 bases clipped from V and 5 bases from J, the junction kept 5 bases outside the gene matches. Germline CDR1 and CDR2: SGHDT and YYEEEE. The CDR3 DNA sequence: TGTGCCAGCAGCCTCGGGACAGAAAATGAAAAACTGTTTTTT. The encoded protein is CASSLGTENEKLFF.